A selection of T cell receptor beta chains follows, all from one sample in a study of human T cells and chemical hapten exposure. Each CDR3 protein is one row after TCRdb ran MiXCR on the RACE reads. This table holds tens of thousands of distinct CDR3 sequences, approximately 10% found once. Sequenced material: whole blood, taken in connection with sensitization to the hapten diphenylcyclopropenone (DPC). These receptor sequences come from a woman between 50 and 59 years old with alopecia areata. Some clones in this sample may be carry-over from other donors' samples. Each CDR3 is given with its conserved first and last residue.

j_gene: TRBJ1-2
v_gene: TRBV2
CDR3aa: CASSRDRDRGYTF

j_gene: TRBJ1-2
v_gene: TRBV29-1
CDR3aa: CSVERGRWNGYTF

j_gene: TRBJ1-2
v_gene: TRBV5-5
CDR3aa: CASSFQTALNYGYTF

j_gene: TRBJ2-3
v_gene: TRBV20-1
CDR3aa: CSAGTSGTDTQYF

j_gene: TRBJ2-4
v_gene: TRBV12-3/TRBV12-4
CDR3aa: CASSWGTGSPKNIQYF

j_gene: TRBJ2-5
v_gene: TRBV5-1
CDR3aa: CASKRPQETQYF

j_gene: TRBJ2-5
v_gene: TRBV11-2
CDR3aa: CASSLEMPGVETQYF

j_gene: TRBJ2-3
v_gene: TRBV30
CDR3aa: CAWSWGQPTDTQYF

j_gene: TRBJ1-5
v_gene: TRBV19
CDR3aa: CASFGTGGNQPQHF

j_gene: TRBJ2-3
v_gene: TRBV11-2
CDR3aa: CASSFLASPDTQYF

j_gene: TRBJ2-1
v_gene: TRBV20-1
CDR3aa: CSAPASKDGNEQFF

j_gene: TRBJ2-3
v_gene: TRBV2
CDR3aa: CAIDGGISTDTQYF

j_gene: TRBJ1-5
v_gene: TRBV10-3
CDR3aa: CAISESIVGDQPQHF

j_gene: TRBJ2-3
v_gene: TRBV20-1
CDR3aa: CSASAPSGTDTQYF

j_gene: TRBJ2-6
v_gene: TRBV2
CDR3aa: CASSTRPDSGANVLTF

j_gene: TRBJ2-2
v_gene: TRBV5-5
CDR3aa: CASSLGLAGDANTGELFF

j_gene: TRBJ1-1
v_gene: TRBV7-8
CDR3aa: CASSQSTGGVDLNTEAFF

j_gene: TRBJ1-2
v_gene: TRBV12-5
CDR3aa: CASGLVAASYGYTF

j_gene: TRBJ2-3
v_gene: TRBV5-1
CDR3aa: CASSLLAESTDTQYF

j_gene: TRBJ1-1
v_gene: TRBV27
CDR3aa: CASRDLGAGGTEAFF

j_gene: TRBJ1-1
v_gene: TRBV20-1
CDR3aa: CSARGRGRGAGWMNTEAFF

j_gene: TRBJ1-1
v_gene: TRBV29-1
CDR3aa: CSAQQKMNTEAFF

j_gene: TRBJ2-5
v_gene: TRBV11-3
CDR3aa: CASSPGQRETQYF

j_gene: TRBJ1-5
v_gene: TRBV6-7
CDR3aa: CASSRTAYSNQPQHF

j_gene: TRBJ1-1
v_gene: TRBV20-1
CDR3aa: CSARSDRGNTEAFF

j_gene: TRBJ2-5
v_gene: TRBV11-1
CDR3aa: CASSPRVAQYQETQYF

j_gene: TRBJ2-3
v_gene: TRBV5-4
CDR3aa: CASSLTGSADTQYF

j_gene: TRBJ2-3
v_gene: TRBV20-1
CDR3aa: CSARVVGASDTQYF

j_gene: TRBJ1-2
v_gene: TRBV9
CDR3aa: CASREGRGGYTF

j_gene: TRBJ1-1
v_gene: TRBV12-3/TRBV12-4
CDR3aa: CASSFGTGVVWAEAFF

j_gene: TRBJ1-1
v_gene: TRBV12-3/TRBV12-4
CDR3aa: CASRDRGTEAFF

j_gene: TRBJ2-1
v_gene: TRBV29-1
CDR3aa: CSVALDVGNEQFF

j_gene: TRBJ1-1
v_gene: TRBV5-1
CDR3aa: CASSLDGARTEAFF

j_gene: TRBJ1-1
v_gene: TRBV19
CDR3aa: CASSNWAGEAFF

j_gene: TRBJ2-7
v_gene: TRBV28
CDR3aa: CASSSLLAGGYEQYF

j_gene: TRBJ2-5
v_gene: TRBV30
CDR3aa: CAWSWASGPEAQYF

j_gene: TRBJ1-1
v_gene: TRBV12-3/TRBV12-4
CDR3aa: CASSFSAWSTEAFF

j_gene: TRBJ2-5
v_gene: TRBV5-1
CDR3aa: CASSLAGLAGGETQYF

j_gene: TRBJ2-2
v_gene: TRBV5-1
CDR3aa: CASSSKTSGNTGELFF

j_gene: TRBJ2-1
v_gene: TRBV11-1
CDR3aa: CASSLGSGRISYNEQFF

j_gene: TRBJ2-7
v_gene: TRBV7-9
CDR3aa: CASSLTYEQYF

j_gene: TRBJ2-5
v_gene: TRBV3-1
CDR3aa: CASSQVPGGGQETQYF

j_gene: TRBJ1-5
v_gene: TRBV7-6
CDR3aa: CASSLADGNQPQHF

j_gene: TRBJ1-1
v_gene: TRBV27
CDR3aa: CASSKAANTEAFF

j_gene: TRBJ2-1
v_gene: TRBV7-8
CDR3aa: CASSYSGSGYNEQFF

j_gene: TRBJ2-7
v_gene: TRBV6-6
CDR3aa: CASKGSLQEYEQYF

j_gene: TRBJ2-1
v_gene: TRBV6-5
CDR3aa: CASSPTRTSGSYNEQFF

j_gene: TRBJ2-5
v_gene: TRBV10-2
CDR3aa: CASSELVNQETQYF

j_gene: TRBJ1-5
v_gene: TRBV9
CDR3aa: CASSADLSNQPQHF

j_gene: TRBJ1-1
v_gene: TRBV5-1
CDR3aa: CASSFEAMNTEAFF

j_gene: TRBJ2-2
v_gene: TRBV5-1
CDR3aa: CASSSSMTSGSTGELFF

j_gene: TRBJ2-7
v_gene: TRBV20-1
CDR3aa: CSATLQGAGEQYF

j_gene: TRBJ2-1
v_gene: TRBV7-8
CDR3aa: CASSLASRLFF

j_gene: TRBJ1-2
v_gene: TRBV11-2
CDR3aa: CASSSRLTGGEYGYTF

j_gene: TRBJ2-2
v_gene: TRBV2
CDR3aa: CASSGVPGTGELFF

j_gene: TRBJ2-3
v_gene: TRBV6-1
CDR3aa: CASRPLSGTDTQYF

j_gene: TRBJ2-7
v_gene: TRBV6-6
CDR3aa: CASSYSTGVDEQYF

j_gene: TRBJ2-7
v_gene: TRBV18
CDR3aa: CATKGGTEEQYF

j_gene: TRBJ1-5
v_gene: TRBV6-5
CDR3aa: CASSWDPNQPQHF